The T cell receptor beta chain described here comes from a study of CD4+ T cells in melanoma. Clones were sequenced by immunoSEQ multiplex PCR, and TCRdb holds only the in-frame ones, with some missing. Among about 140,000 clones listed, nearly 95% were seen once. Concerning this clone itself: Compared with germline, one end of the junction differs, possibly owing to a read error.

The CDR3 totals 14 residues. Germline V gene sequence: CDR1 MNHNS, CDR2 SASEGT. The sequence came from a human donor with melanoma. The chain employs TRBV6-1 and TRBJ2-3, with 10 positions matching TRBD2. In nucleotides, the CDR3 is TGTGCCGGCAGGACTAGCGGAACCACAGATACGCAGTATTTT. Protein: CAGRTSGTTDTQYF.